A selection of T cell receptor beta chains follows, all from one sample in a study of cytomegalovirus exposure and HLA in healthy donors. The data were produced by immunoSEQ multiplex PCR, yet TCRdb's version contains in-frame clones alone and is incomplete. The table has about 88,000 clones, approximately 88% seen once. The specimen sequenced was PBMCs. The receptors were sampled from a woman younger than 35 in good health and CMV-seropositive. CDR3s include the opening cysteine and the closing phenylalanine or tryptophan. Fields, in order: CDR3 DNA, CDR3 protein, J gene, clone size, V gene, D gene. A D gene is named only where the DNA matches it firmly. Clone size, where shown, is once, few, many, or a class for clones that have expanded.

CDR3 DNA: TGTGCCAGCTCACCGCGCGGGGGGGCCGGCACAGATACGCAGTATTTT; CDR3 protein: CASSPRGGAGTDTQYF; J gene: TRBJ2-3; clone size: NA; V gene: TRBV18; D gene: TRBD2
CDR3 DNA: TGTGCCAGCAGCCCAATTAGGGGGCATCGAGACACTGAAGCTTTCTTT; CDR3 protein: CASSPIRGHRDTEAFF; J gene: TRBJ1-1; clone size: once; V gene: TRBV7-9; D gene: TRBD1
CDR3 DNA: TGTGCCAGTAGTCCCATGAACACCGGGGAGCTGTTTTTT; CDR3 protein: CASSPMNTGELFF; J gene: TRBJ2-2; clone size: NA; V gene: TRBV19; D gene: NA
CDR3 DNA: TGTGCCAGCAGCGTAGAAGGCGGCTACTACGAGCAGTACTTC; CDR3 protein: CASSVEGGYYEQYF; J gene: TRBJ2-7; clone size: NA; V gene: TRBV9; D gene: NA
CDR3 DNA: TGCGCCAGCAGCCCTAGGACAGGGAGTATGTACGAGCAGTACTTC; CDR3 protein: CASSPRTGSMYEQYF; J gene: TRBJ2-7; clone size: once; V gene: TRBV4-1; D gene: TRBD1
CDR3 DNA: TGTGCCAGCACCAAAGGGGGAACCTACAATGAGCAGTTCTTC; CDR3 protein: CASTKGGTYNEQFF; J gene: TRBJ2-1; clone size: NA; V gene: TRBV6-6; D gene: NA
CDR3 DNA: TGTGCCAGCAGCCCTTTGGGAAGGGGCCAGATGGAGACTGAAGCTTTCTTT; CDR3 protein: CASSPLGRGQMETEAFF; J gene: TRBJ1-1; clone size: NA; V gene: TRBV4-2; D gene: NA
CDR3 DNA: TGTGCCAGCAGTAAGCAGGGGGCGGGGAACACTGAAGCTTTCTTT; CDR3 protein: CASSKQGAGNTEAFF; J gene: TRBJ1-1; clone size: NA; V gene: TRBV27; D gene: TRBD1
CDR3 DNA: TGCAGCGTTGAGTACGGCAGGGATGAGACCCAGTACTTC; CDR3 protein: CSVEYGRDETQYF; J gene: TRBJ2-5; clone size: NA; V gene: TRBV29-1; D gene: NA
CDR3 DNA: TGCAGTGCTAGAGACCTCTACGAGCAGTACTTC; CDR3 protein: CSARDLYEQYF; J gene: TRBJ2-7; clone size: NA; V gene: TRBV20-1; D gene: NA
CDR3 DNA: TGTGCCAGCAGCGGACCAGGGTTCCCCACTACTAATGAAAAACTGTTTTTT; CDR3 protein: CASSGPGFPTTNEKLFF; J gene: TRBJ1-4; clone size: NA; V gene: TRBV5-5; D gene: NA
CDR3 DNA: TGTGCCAGCAGCTTACAGGGTTCCTATAATTCACCCCTCCACTTT; CDR3 protein: CASSLQGSYNSPLHF; J gene: TRBJ1-6; clone size: NA; V gene: TRBV9; D gene: NA
CDR3 DNA: TGTGCCAGCACTTCGGGGACAGATAACAATGAGCAGTTCTTC; CDR3 protein: CASTSGTDNNEQFF; J gene: TRBJ2-1; clone size: NA; V gene: TRBV28; D gene: TRBD1
CDR3 DNA: TGTGCCAGCAGTTACTCGAGTATGACAGAAGCTTTCTTT; CDR3 protein: CASSYSSMTEAFF; J gene: TRBJ1-1; clone size: NA; V gene: TRBV6-5; D gene: NA
CDR3 DNA: TGTGCCAGCAGTTACGTTGCACAGGGCAACACTGAAGCTTTCTTT; CDR3 protein: CASSYVAQGNTEAFF; J gene: TRBJ1-1; clone size: NA; V gene: TRBV6-6; D gene: NA
CDR3 DNA: TGTGCCAGCAGTAGCAGGTCCAATTCACCCCTCCACTTT; CDR3 protein: CASSSRSNSPLHF; J gene: TRBJ1-6; clone size: NA; V gene: TRBV27; D gene: NA
CDR3 DNA: TGCGCCAGCAGTGACTCCGGGACTAGCATGACCGGGGAGCTGTTTTTT; CDR3 protein: CASSDSGTSMTGELFF; J gene: TRBJ2-2; clone size: NA; V gene: TRBV10-1; D gene: TRBD2
CDR3 DNA: TGTGCCAGCAGCTTATGGGCAGGGTTTTTTGCCGACACAGATACGCAGTATTTT; CDR3 protein: CASSLWAGFFADTDTQYF; J gene: TRBJ2-3; clone size: NA; V gene: TRBV7-8; D gene: NA
CDR3 DNA: TGCGCCAGCCATCCACCACAGCTTAACTATGGCTACACCTTC; CDR3 protein: CASHPPQLNYGYTF; J gene: TRBJ1-2; clone size: NA; V gene: TRBV23-1; D gene: NA
CDR3 DNA: TGCGCCAGCAGCCAGGGGACTAGCGGGGGGGGTGAGCAGTTCTTC; CDR3 protein: CASSQGTSGGGEQFF; J gene: TRBJ2-1; clone size: NA; V gene: TRBV4-1; D gene: TRBD2
CDR3 DNA: TGTGCCAGTAAGGGGGCCTGGGATGAAAAACTGTTTTTT; CDR3 protein: CASKGAWDEKLFF; J gene: TRBJ1-4; clone size: NA; V gene: TRBV19; D gene: TRBD1
CDR3 DNA: TGTGCCAGCAGCCAAGTCTCCGGACAGGGAAAAAGAGAGACCCAGTACTTC; CDR3 protein: CASSQVSGQGKRETQYF; J gene: TRBJ2-5; clone size: NA; V gene: TRBV4-2; D gene: TRBD1
CDR3 DNA: TGTGCCAGTAGTCCGCTGAACGTCCAGGGGACGGTCTACACCTTC; CDR3 protein: CASSPLNVQGTVYTF; J gene: TRBJ1-2; clone size: few; V gene: TRBV19; D gene: NA
CDR3 DNA: TGTGCCAGCAGCACCAGGGCCGGGGGAAATTCACCCCTCCACTTT; CDR3 protein: CASSTRAGGNSPLHF; J gene: TRBJ1-6; clone size: NA; V gene: TRBV7-9; D gene: NA
CDR3 DNA: TGTGCCAGCAGCCCCGTGAGGTCATCTTTTGGCTACACCTTC; CDR3 protein: CASSPVRSSFGYTF; J gene: TRBJ1-2; clone size: NA; V gene: TRBV6-5; D gene: NA
CDR3 DNA: TGTGCCAGCAGTTACCGGGAACCCACTAACTATGGCTACACCTTC; CDR3 protein: CASSYREPTNYGYTF; J gene: TRBJ1-2; clone size: NA; V gene: TRBV6-5; D gene: NA
CDR3 DNA: TGTGCCAGCAGCTTAGAATGGCAGATTCAAGAGACCCAGTACTTC; CDR3 protein: CASSLEWQIQETQYF; J gene: TRBJ2-5; clone size: NA; V gene: TRBV11-2; D gene: NA
CDR3 DNA: TGCGCCAGCAGCCCCCCGGGGAACTATGGCTACACCTTC; CDR3 protein: CASSPPGNYGYTF; J gene: TRBJ1-2; clone size: NA; V gene: TRBV5-1; D gene: NA
CDR3 DNA: TGCGCCAGCAGTTGGGGGACAGGGGCGGAAGAGACCCAGTACTTC; CDR3 protein: CASSWGTGAEETQYF; J gene: TRBJ2-5; clone size: NA; V gene: TRBV5-1; D gene: TRBD1
CDR3 DNA: TGCGCCAGCAGCCAAGGACAGAGGAACACTGAAGCTTTCTTT; CDR3 protein: CASSQGQRNTEAFF; J gene: TRBJ1-1; clone size: few; V gene: TRBV5-1; D gene: NA
CDR3 DNA: TGCGCCAGCAGCATTGACAGGGAACAGTACTTC; CDR3 protein: CASSIDREQYF; J gene: TRBJ2-7; clone size: NA; V gene: TRBV5-1; D gene: TRBD1
CDR3 DNA: TGCGCCAGCAGCTTGAGTGGGGGCACGAACACCGGGGAGCTGTTTTTT; CDR3 protein: CASSLSGGTNTGELFF; J gene: TRBJ2-2; clone size: NA; V gene: TRBV5-1; D gene: NA
CDR3 DNA: TGTGCCATCAGTGAGTCAGAAGCAACTGGCTACACCTTC; CDR3 protein: CAISESEATGYTF; J gene: TRBJ1-2; clone size: NA; V gene: TRBV10-3; D gene: NA
CDR3 DNA: TGTGCCAGCAGTCGAAACGGGGGTGGTGAGACCCAGTACTTC; CDR3 protein: CASSRNGGGETQYF; J gene: TRBJ2-5; clone size: NA; V gene: TRBV6-5; D gene: NA
CDR3 DNA: TGCGCCAGCAGGGGACTAACCCTCGACAATGAGCAGTTCTTC; CDR3 protein: CASRGLTLDNEQFF; J gene: TRBJ2-1; clone size: once; V gene: TRBV4-1; D gene: TRBD2
CDR3 DNA: TGTGCCAGCAGCCCCAGGACAGGGGAGAGGACTAACTATGGCTACACCTTC; CDR3 protein: CASSPRTGERTNYGYTF; J gene: TRBJ1-2; clone size: NA; V gene: TRBV9; D gene: TRBD1
CDR3 DNA: TGTGCCTGGAGAGACGGGACAGGGGTCCGGAGATTAGATACGCAGTATTTT; CDR3 protein: CAWRDGTGVRRLDTQYF; J gene: TRBJ2-3; clone size: NA; V gene: TRBV30; D gene: TRBD1
CDR3 DNA: TGTGCCAGCAGTTTATTTGGGAGCTATCAGCCCCAGCATTTT; CDR3 protein: CASSLFGSYQPQHF; J gene: TRBJ1-5; clone size: NA; V gene: TRBV28; D gene: NA
CDR3 DNA: TGCAGCGTGGATTTGAGACAGAGGAACACTGAAGCTTTCTTT; CDR3 protein: CSVDLRQRNTEAFF; J gene: TRBJ1-1; clone size: NA; V gene: TRBV29-1; D gene: NA
CDR3 DNA: TGTGCCAGCAGCACCCAGGCGGGACTTCCTGGAAACACCATATATTTT; CDR3 protein: CASSTQAGLPGNTIYF; J gene: TRBJ1-3; clone size: NA; V gene: TRBV7-2; D gene: NA
CDR3 DNA: TGTGCCAGCAGCCCCCGGGGGAGCTCCTACAATGAGCAGTTCTTC; CDR3 protein: CASSPRGSSYNEQFF; J gene: TRBJ2-1; clone size: NA; V gene: TRBV7-9; D gene: NA